Below, 29 T cell receptor beta chains from the same sample are listed, as sequenced in a study of T cell changes during pregnancy in multiple sclerosis. Sequencing was performed with immunoSEQ multiplex PCR; in TCRdb, only in-frame clones are kept and a portion is missing. Of 75,000 to 95,000 clones in the sample, 89% were seen once. The material was peripheral blood, obtained in the first trimester of pregnancy. The receptors were sampled from a female donor in good health, enrolled as a control in a pregnancy study.

The V call is TRBV6-5, the J call TRBJ1-2, with a tentative D call TRBD1 (5 bases). The CDR3 covers 15 residues. In germline, CDR1 is MNHEY, CDR2 SVGAGI. The V end was cut by 7 bases, the J end by 7 bases, with 22 bases between. This CDR3 reads CASTKVVKLGGGYTF. The DNA for the CDR3 is TGTGCCAGCACCAAGGTGGTTAAACTGGGGGGTGGCTACACCTTC.

This clone was seen only a few times. The CDR3 DNA reads TGTGCCAGCAGTGAGGTCGGAGTTGCAAACACCATATATTTT. Its translation: CASSEVGVANTIYF. This chain uses TRBV2 with TRBJ1-3; no clear D. Between the trimmed V and J ends, which lost 3 bases and 6 bases, there was a span of 12 bases. The CDR3 has 14 amino acids. Germline assignment: CDR1 SNHLY and CDR2 FYNNEI.

The CDR3 loop reads CASSLWGGADTEAFF. DNA for the CDR3: TGTGCCAGCAGCTTGTGGGGGGGCGCGGACACTGAAGCTTTCTTT. The genes are TRBV5-5 and TRBJ1-1, with D possibly matching TRBD1 (6 bases). This CDR3 contains 15 residues. The V gene lost 1 base and the J gene lost 3 bases, with 13 bases spanning the gap. Germline lookup yields CDR1 SGHKS and CDR2 YYEKEE (reference sequence).

This chain connects TRBV20-1 to TRBJ2-1; 7 bases line up with TRBD1. CDR1 and CDR2 (germline): DFQATT, SNEGSKA (reference sequence). The CDR3 contains 11 residues. The J segment lost 14 bases and the V segment lost 6 bases, leaving 10 bases of the junction unmatched. CDR3 sequence (DNA): TGCAGTGCACCGGCGTGGGGACAGAAGTTCTTC. It specifies CSAPAWGQKFF.

In the case of this clone: One end of the junction does not line up with germline, which may come from a read error. The J gene is TRBJ1-5, the V gene TRBV11-2; D may be TRBD1 (5 bases). Germline CDR1 reads SGHAT; CDR2 reads FQNNGV. The CDR3 sequence is 16 residues long. CDR3 residues: CANSLDITGGNQPQHF. Written as DNA, the CDR3 is TGTGCCAACAGCTTAGATATCACGGGGGGCAATCAGCCCCAGCATTTT. Filled out from reference TRBV11-2 and TRBJ1-5, the complete variable domain reads EAGVAQSPRYKIIEKRQSVAFWCNPISGHATLYWYQQILGQGPKLLIQFQNNGVVDDSQLPKDRFSAERLKGVDSTLKIQPAKLEDSAVYLCANSLDITGGNQPQHFGDGTRLSIL.

This chain's CDR3 is CASSVMGLDGNTIYF. CDR3 coding DNA: TGTGCCAGCAGCGTTATGGGGCTCGACGGAAACACCATATATTTT. This chain links TRBV9 with TRBJ1-3; tentative D call: TRBD1 (5 bases). Per the germline V gene, CDR1 is SGDLS and CDR2 is YYNGEE. CDR3 length: 15 residues. V shed 2 bases and J shed 4 bases, with 13 bases lying between them.

The rearrangement joins TRBV11-3 to TRBJ1-5; D call uncertain. Trimming left V 5 bases short and J 4 bases short, with 12 bases between. Germline CDR1 is SGHNT and CDR2 is YENEEA. There are 14 residues in the CDR3. The CDR3 sequence is CASSTEGRNQPQHF. The DNA for the CDR3 is TGTGCCAGCAGCACGGAAGGGAGAAATCAGCCCCAGCATTTT.

The rearrangement joins TRBV11-3 to TRBJ2-7; weak D call: TRBD2 (5 bases). The CDR3 runs 13 residues. V lost 3 bases and J lost 5, with 11 bases in between. The germline gives CDR1 SGHNT, CDR2 YENEEA. CDR3 sequence: CASSFGEGNEQYF. The CDR3 DNA reads TGTGCCAGCAGCTTTGGTGAGGGAAACGAGCAGTACTTC. Supplemented by reference TRBV11-3 and TRBJ2-7, the full variable domain reads EAGVVQSPRYKIIEKKQPVAFWCNPISGHNTLYWYLQNLGQGPELLIRYENEEAVDDSQLPKDRFSAERLKGVDSTLKIQPAELGDSAVYLCASSFGEGNEQYFGPGTRLTVT.

The chain is built from TRBV10-3 and TRBJ1-2, with 8 bases fitting TRBD1. The V segment lost 7 bases and the J segment 8 bases; nucleotides outside the gene matches: 6. The CDR3 contains 12 residues. The germline CDR1 and CDR2 sequences are ENHRY and SYGVKD. The CDR3 spells CAINQGAEGYTF. Here the CDR3 DNA reads TGTGCCATCAACCAGGGGGCGGAAGGCTACACCTTC.

The genes are TRBV10-3 and TRBJ1-2, with TRBD1 identical over 12 bases. V shed 2 bases, J shed 7 bases, and the junction held 8 bases outside the gene matches. This CDR3 contains 16 residues. Germline V gene data show CDR1 as ENHRY and CDR2 as SYGVKD. The CDR3 reads CAISEPGTGGGSGYTF. CDR3 bases: TGTGCCATCAGTGAGCCTGGGACAGGGGGCGGGTCTGGCTACACCTTC.

V gene TRBV21-1 combines with J gene TRBJ2-5; no check of the table's D call, TRBD2, against the DNA was made. TRBV21-1 is shown as a pseudogene. CDR3 size: 15 residues. The CDR3 reads CASSKVVGVQETQYF. The CDR3 nucleotides are TGTGCCAGCAGCAAAGTGGTAGGAGTACAAGAGACCCAGTACTTC.

The chain combines TRBV23-1 with TRBJ1-1; no clear D. TRBV23-1 is an open reading frame, and its role is uncertain. This CDR3 spans 16 amino acids. Trimming stripped 0 bases from V and 2 bases from J, with 13 bases between. CDR3 sequence: CASSQSIGILNTEAFF. The CDR3 coding sequence is TGCGCCAGCAGTCAATCGATCGGGATACTTAACACTGAAGCTTTCTTT.

The chain uses TRBV19 and TRBJ2-7, with a weak D call TRBD1 (6 bases). The CDR3 loop spans 14 amino acids. Trimming stripped 4 bases from V and 6 bases from J, with 16 bases between. Germline lookup yields CDR1 LNHDA and CDR2 SQIVND (reference sequence). The CDR3 DNA follows: TGTGCCAGTAGTACACTCCAGGGGAGTCCCGAGCAGTACTTC. Translating gives CASSTLQGSPEQYF.

The J gene is TRBJ1-2, the V gene TRBV7-8, with D perhaps matching TRBD1 (6 bases). The CDR3 extends over 14 amino acids. Trimming shortened V by 2 bases and J by 4 bases, and 11 bases separated the two germline ends. Germline V gene sequence: CDR1 SGHVS, CDR2 FQNEAQ. This chain's CDR3 is CASSLRDTIYGYTF. The CDR3 DNA reads as TGTGCCAGCAGCTTAAGGGACACTATCTATGGCTACACCTTC.

The chain carries TRBV10-3 and TRBJ1-6; D is perhaps TRBD1 (6 bases). The CDR3 is made up of 13 amino acids. The V gene's germline CDR1 is ENHRY and CDR2 SYGVKD. The V and J ends lost 11 bases and 6 bases respectively, with 14 bases between them. The CDR3 here is CAASEGGNSPLHF. The CDR3 DNA follows: TGTGCCGCCTCCGAAGGGGGTAATTCACCCCTCCACTTT.

This clone has only one observation. The chain uses TRBV5-1 and TRBJ2-7; perhaps TRBD2 as D (5 bases). Between the trimmed V and J ends, which lost 4 bases and 3 bases, there was a span of 14 bases. This CDR3 comprises 14 residues. The germline CDR1 and CDR2 sequences are SGHRS and YFSETQ. The CDR3 is CASSQGQRGYEQYF. The CDR3 DNA follows: TGCGCCAGCAGCCAAGGGCAACGGGGCTACGAGCAGTACTTC. Full variable domain (rest looked up from reference TRBV5-1 and TRBJ2-7): KAGVTQTPRYLIKTRGQQVTLSCSPISGHRSVSWYQQTPGQGLQFLFEYFSETQRNKGNFPGRFSGRQFSNSRSEMNVSTLELGDSALYLCASSQGQRGYEQYFGPGTRLTVT.

This chain connects TRBV19 to TRBJ1-5; TRBD1 aligns across 10 bases. The CDR3 spans 14 residues. Germline V lookup: CDR1 LNHDA, CDR2 SQIVND (reference sequence). The ends lost 4 bases at V and 5 bases at J; junction bases unmatched: 2. The CDR3 bases are TGTGCCAGTAGTAGGGACAGGGGCCATCAGCCCCAGCATTTT. It specifies CASSRDRGHQPQHF.

This clone was seen just once. This chain joins TRBV11-2 and TRBJ2-1; D may be TRBD2 (5 bases). V was trimmed by 4 bases and J by 9 bases, leaving 13 bases between them. The CDR3 has 13 amino acids. Per the germline V gene, CDR1 is SGHAT and CDR2 is FQNNGV. The CDR3 DNA is TGTGCCAGCAGCTCTTATTCGGCGGGTGAGCAGTTCTTC. Its protein is CASSSYSAGEQFF.

The chain carries TRBV7-8 and TRBJ2-3; TRBD1 agrees at 8 bases. This CDR3 has 15 residues. Germline V CDR1 and CDR2: SGHVS, FQNEAQ. J was trimmed by 6 bases and V by 4 bases; bases with no gene match: 9. The CDR3 loop is CASSSSWGTGDTQYF. The DNA of the CDR3 is TGTGCCAGCAGCTCGTCCTGGGGGACAGGTGATACGCAGTATTTT.

This clone was observed once. CDR3 sequence reads: CASTPDRGFGSPLHF. The CDR3 bases are TGTGCCAGCACCCCCGACAGGGGGTTCGGGTCACCCCTCCACTTT. This chain joins TRBV27 and TRBJ1-6; 9 positions match TRBD1. V lost 7 bases to trimming and J lost 10 bases; unmatched junction nucleotides: 11. The CDR3 extends over 15 amino acids. CDR1 and CDR2 from the germline V gene are MNHEY and SMNVEV (reference sequence).

This chain uses TRBV7-2 with TRBJ2-7; 8 bases align to TRBD1. Looked up from germline, CDR1 is SGHTA and CDR2 is FQGNSA. The ends lost 4 bases at V and 4 bases at J; junction bases unmatched: 3. CDR3 length: 13 amino acids. The DNA of the CDR3 is TGTGCCAGCAGCTCCAACAGGGGGTACGAGCAGTACTTC. It is translated as CASSSNRGYEQYF. Using reference TRBV7-2 and TRBJ2-7 for the parts outside the CDR3, the full variable domain is GAGVSQSPSNKVTEKGKDVELRCDPISGHTALYWYRQSLGQGLEFLIYFQGNSAPDKSGLPSDRFSAERTGGSVSTLTIQRTQQEDSAVYLCASSSNRGYEQYFGPGTRLTVT.

This clone was picked up one time. The chain uses TRBV7-7 and TRBJ2-1, with TRBD2 identical over 8 bases. There are 15 residues in the CDR3. Germline trimming cut 1 base from V and 2 bases from J; bases unmatched to any gene: 1. Germline CDR1 is SSHAT and CDR2 is FNYEAQ (reference sequence). CDR3 sequence (DNA): TGTGCCAGCAGCTTAGACGGGGGGGCCTACAATGAGCAGTTCTTC. It encodes CASSLDGGAYNEQFF.

J is TRBJ2-1 and V is TRBV4-3; 7 positions match TRBD2. Germline lookup yields CDR1 LGHNA and CDR2 YSLEER. This CDR3 comprises 17 residues. After removal of 1 base from V and 4 bases from J, the junction contained 10 bases not matched to a gene. CDR3 coding DNA: TGCGCCAGCAGCCAAGCGTCCGGTGGCGGGAGTTACAATGAGCAGTTCTTC. Translated, it gives CASSQASGGGSYNEQFF.

This rearrangement joins TRBV4-2 to TRBJ2-3, with D perhaps TRBD2 (6 bases). Trimming left V 4 bases short and J 6 bases short, with 14 bases between. The CDR3 has 14 residues. Germline V gene lookup returns CDR1 LGHNA and CDR2 YNFKEQ. CDR3 loop: CASSRTGVEDTQYF. The CDR3 coding sequence is TGTGCCAGCAGCCGGACGGGGGTTGAGGATACGCAGTATTTT.

CDR3 coding DNA: TGTGCCAGCAGCCAAGACCCCGGACAGGGTACCTACGAGCAGTACTTC. Translated: CASSQDPGQGTYEQYF. The chain is built from TRBV7-9 and TRBJ2-7; 8 nucleotides line up with TRBD1. CDR1 SEHNR and CDR2 FQNEAQ come from the germline V gene (reference sequence). V lost 5 bases to trimming and J lost 2 bases; unmatched junction nucleotides: 11. The CDR3 sequence is 16 residues long.

The rearrangement uses TRBV18 and TRBJ1-2, with D tentatively TRBD1 (6 bases). Germline CDR1 is KGHSH and CDR2 is LQKENI. V was trimmed by 3 bases and J by 4 bases, leaving 9 bases between them. The CDR3 loop spans 13 amino acids. DNA for the CDR3: TGTGCCAGCTCACCGGACAGACGCTATGGCTACACCTTC. It translates to CASSPDRRYGYTF. Full variable domain (outside the CDR3, taken from reference TRBV18 and TRBJ1-2): NAGVMQNPRHLVRRRGQEARLRCSPMKGHSHVYWYRQLPEEGLKFMVYLQKENIIDESGMPKERFSAEFPKEGPSILRIQQVVRGDSAAYFCASSPDRRYGYTFGSGTRLTVV.

Here the CDR3 DNA reads TGTGCCAGCAGTTCTACCGGGACAGGTTCCTACGAGCAGTACTTC. This sequence encodes CASSSTGTGSYEQYF. The chain uses TRBV6-1 and TRBJ2-7; TRBD1 aligns across 8 bases. The CDR3 covers 15 residues. After removal of 5 bases from V and 1 base from J, the junction contained 7 bases not matched to a gene. Germline CDR1 and CDR2: MNHNS and SASEGT.

The genes are TRBV7-8 and TRBJ2-1, with 11 bases aligning to TRBD2. Losses at the gene ends were 1 base for V and 5 bases for J; bases not matched to a gene: 4. CDR1 and CDR2 from the germline V gene are SGHVS and FQNEAQ. This CDR3 is built from 16 residues. CDR3 bases: TGTGCCAGCAGCTTAGTAATAGCGGGGGGGGACAATGAGCAGTTCTTC. Protein sequence: CASSLVIAGGDNEQFF.

This clone is a singleton in its sample. J is TRBJ2-7 and V is TRBV2; D may be TRBD1 (6 bases). This CDR3 contains 14 residues. Germline CDR1 reads SNHLY; CDR2 reads FYNNEI. Trimming pared 2 bases from V and 0 bases from J, leaving 8 bases between. CDR3 in amino acids: CASSEQGNSYEQYF. In nucleotides, the CDR3 is TGTGCCAGCAGTGAACAGGGGAACTCCTACGAGCAGTACTTC. Variable domain in full (rest from reference TRBV2 and TRBJ2-7): EPEVTQTPSHQVTQMGQEVILRCVPISNHLYFYWYRQILGQKVEFLVSFYNNEISEKSEIFDDQFSVERPDGSNFTLKIRSTKLEDSAMYFCASSEQGNSYEQYFGPGTRLTVT.